Each of the 20 T cell receptor beta chains below was sequenced from the same sample in a study of blood T cell repertoires in COVID-19. Assay: immunoSEQ multiplex PCR; the TCRdb copy retains only in-frame clones and omits some. The sample shows over 400,000 clones, approximately 85% of them seen only once. The material sequenced was peripheral blood. These receptors all stem from a human donor in a cohort sampled during active COVID-19.

The chain combines TRBV2 with TRBJ1-5, with D maybe TRBD1 (5 bases). Trimming took off 4 bases at V and 5 bases at J, with 15 bases between the two ends. The germline V gene has CDR1 SNHLY and CDR2 FYNNEI. The CDR3 consists of 15 residues. The CDR3 spells CASSVAGAEDQPQHF. CDR3 nucleotides: TGTGCCAGCAGTGTTGCTGGGGCCGAGGATCAGCCCCAGCATTTT.

The chain recombines TRBV5-4 with TRBJ2-5; TRBD2 agrees at 9 bases. The CDR3 is 15 amino acids. J lost 5 bases, V lost 0 bases, and 5 bases had no gene match. Per the germline V gene, CDR1 is SGHNT and CDR2 is YYREEE (reference sequence). CDR3 residues: CASSLAGLARETQYF. The DNA of the CDR3 is TGTGCCAGCAGCTTGGCGGGACTAGCCCGCGAGACCCAGTACTTC.

For the CDR3, the DNA is TGTGCCAGCAGCTTTTGGAGGGTGGGGAGCATGAACACTGAAGCTTTCTTT. This gives the protein CASSFWRVGSMNTEAFF. The chain employs TRBV5-8 and TRBJ1-1; D ambiguous. CDR3 length: 17 amino acids. Looked up from germline, CDR1 is SGHTS and CDR2 is YDEGEE. The V end lost 2 bases, the J end lost 0 bases, and 17 bases lay between the germline ends.

This clone has a handful of counts. This chain uses TRBV5-1 with TRBJ2-1; the D gene is possibly TRBD2 (5 bases). The germline V and J ends were trimmed by 2 bases and 7 bases, with 7 bases remaining between them. Germline CDR1 is SGHRS and CDR2 is YFSETQ. The CDR3 is 12 residues long. The CDR3 nucleotides read TGCGCCAGCAGCTTAACTAGAAATGAGCAGTTCTTC. As protein: CASSLTRNEQFF. Supplemented by reference TRBV5-1 and TRBJ2-1, the full variable domain reads KAGVTQTPRYLIKTRGQQVTLSCSPISGHRSVSWYQQTPGQGLQFLFEYFSETQRNKGNFPGRFSGRQFSNSRSEMNVSTLELGDSALYLCASSLTRNEQFFGPGTRLTVL.

The chain links TRBV29-1 to TRBJ1-4; possible D gene TRBD1, 5 bases. The CDR3 spans 14 residues. Trimming shortened V by 7 bases and J by 0 bases, and 12 bases separated the two germline ends. Germline V gene data show CDR1 as SQVTM and CDR2 as ANQGSEA. This chain's CDR3 is CSAGEGATNEKLFF. CDR3 nucleotide sequence: TGCAGCGCGGGGGAGGGTGCAACTAATGAAAAACTGTTTTTT.

The chain joins TRBV9 to TRBJ2-2, with TRBD2 identical over 7 bases. CDR1 is SGDLS, CDR2 YYNGEE, per germline. The V gene end was trimmed by 4 bases and the J gene end by 0 bases; junction bases not matched to a gene: 6. This CDR3 has 16 residues. The CDR3 bases are TGTGCCAGCAGCCCCGGGGGGTCTACGAACACCGGGGAGCTGTTTTTT. This sequence encodes CASSPGGSTNTGELFF.

As to this clone: Other DNA sequences within the sample encode an identical CDR3. V is TRBV18 and J is TRBJ2-5, with D possibly being TRBD2 (6 bases). The germline V gene encodes CDR1 KGHSH and CDR2 LQKENI. The CDR3 length is 12 residues. Trimming took 3 bases from V and 5 from J, leaving 7 bases between them. The CDR3 sequence is CASSPRGETQYF. CDR3 nucleotides: TGTGCCAGCTCACCTCGGGGGGAGACCCAGTACTTC.

The CDR3 DNA follows: TGTGCGCCGGGTAGGAACACCGGGGAGCTGTTTTTT. Translating gives CAPGRNTGELFF. The chain uses TRBV3-1 (or the pseudogene TRBV3-2) and TRBJ2-2; D is unresolved. Germline V CDR1 and CDR2: LGHDT, YNNKEL (reference sequence). This CDR3 is built from 12 residues.

The count of this clone is one. This chain uses TRBV27 with TRBJ2-5; D is undetermined. Germline V gene lookup returns CDR1 MNHEY and CDR2 SMNVEV (reference sequence). Trimming removed 11 bases at V and 4 bases at J, with 14 bases between. CDR3 length equals 12 residues. CDR3 sequence reads: CASKGRGETQYF. The CDR3 DNA follows: TGTGCCTCTAAAGGCCGAGGAGAGACCCAGTACTTC.

This clone has a handful of counts. The J gene is TRBJ2-2, the V gene TRBV15; TRBD2 might be the D (6 bases). V was clipped by 0 bases and J by 5 bases, with 13 bases between them. The germline V gene encodes CDR1 LNHNV and CDR2 YYDKDF (reference sequence). The CDR3 is 16 residues long. The CDR3 region has the DNA TGTGCCACCAGCAGAGAACGGGAGAGAGAGACCGGGGAGCTGTTTTTT. Translation: CATSRERERETGELFF.

Comment on this clone: The sample contains more than one DNA sequence encoding this CDR3. The CDR3 DNA is TGTGCCAGCAGCCTCGGAGGGAATGAAAAACTGTTTTTT. It is translated as CASSLGGNEKLFF. The chain has TRBV7-9 and TRBJ1-4; no firm D call. V was shortened by 5 bases and J by 5 bases, with 9 bases between the two germline ends. Germline CDR1 reads SEHNR; CDR2 reads FQNEAQ (reference sequence). This CDR3 has 13 amino acids.

This rearrangement joins TRBV5-1 to TRBJ1-5; the D is unclear. The CDR3 has 16 residues. The germline V gene encodes CDR1 SGHRS and CDR2 YFSETQ. V was cut by 0 bases and J by 2 bases, with 12 bases left in between. The CDR3 DNA reads as TGCGCCAGCAGCTTGGCACCCTCTGGAGGCAATCAGCCCCAGCATTTT. Translated: CASSLAPSGGNQPQHF.

This chain uses TRBV27 with TRBJ2-2; D is undetermined. The CDR3 sequence is 14 residues long. Germline CDR1 is MNHEY and CDR2 is SMNVEV (reference sequence). The V end was cut by 0 bases, the J end by 2 bases, with 4 bases between. The CDR3 sequence: CASSLSRNTGELFF. CDR3 nucleotides: TGTGCCAGCAGTTTATCCCGTAACACCGGGGAGCTGTTTTTT.

The rearrangement joins TRBV5-5 to TRBJ1-1; TRBD1 might be the D (6 bases). The germline gives CDR1 SGHKS, CDR2 YYEKEE (reference sequence). The CDR3 is 14 amino acids. With 0 bases removed from V and 0 bases from J, the gap between germline ends came to 6 bases. CDR3 coding DNA: TGTGCCAGCAGCTTGGACAGGGTGAACACTGAAGCTTTCTTT. It encodes CASSLDRVNTEAFF.

The chain has TRBV19 and TRBJ2-1; 9 nucleotides match TRBD2. Germline loops: CDR1 LNHDA, CDR2 SQIVND (reference sequence). J gave up 6 bases and V 7 bases, and 7 bases lay outside the gene matches. CDR3 length: 14 residues. For the CDR3, the DNA is TGTGCCAGTAAGTCAAGCGGGAGGATCAATGAGCAGTTCTTC. It codes for CASKSSGRINEQFF.

The chain couples TRBV6-6 to TRBJ2-7; the D is unclear. V dropped 7 bases and J dropped 0 bases, with 16 bases sitting between them. There are 15 residues in the CDR3. Germline-derived CDR1 and CDR2 are MNHNY and SVGAGI (reference sequence). The CDR3 protein is CASITNPEVSYEQYF. The CDR3 DNA sequence: TGTGCCAGCATCACAAATCCCGAGGTCTCCTACGAGCAGTACTTC.

The chain recombines TRBV15 with TRBJ2-7, with a possible D match to TRBD2 (5 bases). This CDR3 region has 14 residues. The ends were cut back, 1 base at V and 5 bases at J, with 12 bases in the middle. Germline V gene sequence: CDR1 LNHNV, CDR2 YYDKDF (reference sequence). The CDR3 DNA follows: TGTGCCACCAGCAGAGCCGGAGAGGGAGACGAGCAGTACTTC. Its translation: CATSRAGEGDEQYF.

The chain has TRBV5-1 and TRBJ2-7; 14 bases line up with TRBD2. V trimming: 4 bases; J trimming: 7 bases; junction bases outside the gene matches: 16. CDR1 is SGHRS and CDR2 is YFSETQ in the germline V gene. The CDR3 contains 18 residues. In nucleotides, the CDR3 is TGCGCCAGCAGCAGAATTCCGGGACTAGCGGGAGTAGTACGGGAGCAGTACTTC. Protein sequence: CASSRIPGLAGVVREQYF.

The rearrangement uses TRBV6-6 and TRBJ2-3; tentative D call: TRBD2 (5 bases). This CDR3 comprises 13 residues. Per germline, CDR1 MNHNY and CDR2 SVGAGI (reference sequence). Trimming removed 7 bases from V and 5 bases from J, with 13 bases in between. DNA for the CDR3: TGTGCCAGCAACCCCCCCCGGGAAGATACGCAGTATTTT. It yields the protein CASNPPREDTQYF.

This sequence joins TRBV7-2 and TRBJ1-2; D possibly corresponds to TRBD1 (6 bases). V lost 5 bases, J lost 2 bases, and 15 bases lay in between. Germline V lookup: CDR1 SGHTA, CDR2 FQGNSA. The CDR3 extends over 15 amino acids. The DNA for the CDR3 is TGTGCCAGCAGCCCCCGAGGGGGTTCCAACTATGGCTACACCTTC. Encoded protein: CASSPRGGSNYGYTF. Supplemented by reference TRBV7-2 and TRBJ1-2, the full variable domain reads GAGVSQSPSNKVTEKGKDVELRCDPISGHTALYWYRQSLGQGLEFLIYFQGNSAPDKSGLPSDRFSAERTGGSVSTLTIQRTQQEDSAVYLCASSPRGGSNYGYTFGSGTRLTVV.